This paragraph covers one T cell receptor (beta chain) sequence. This entry is derived from a study of blood T cell repertoires in COVID-19. Sequencing was performed with immunoSEQ multiplex PCR; in TCRdb, only in-frame clones are kept and a portion is missing. The sample consists of fewer than 200,000 clones, approximately 80% of them appearing once. The CDR3 runs to 13 residues. V dropped 8 bases and J dropped 1 base, with 12 bases sitting between them. CDR1 is GTSNPN and CDR2 is SVGIG in the germline V gene (reference sequence). This TCR was sampled from a woman in her fifties or sixties with active or convalescent COVID-19. The V gene is TRBV30, the J gene TRBJ2-1; a possible D gene is TRBD2 (6 bases). Sample: peripheral blood. As DNA, the CDR3 is TGTGCCGGAGGGGACCAGTCCTACAATGAGCAGTTCTTC. It is translated as CAGGDQSYNEQFF.